This T cell receptor (beta chain) derives from a study of cytomegalovirus exposure and HLA in healthy donors. Although they were nominally healthy when sampled, donors likely had unrecorded immune exposures. PCR used 60 Vbeta primers and 13 Jbeta primers. Assay used: immunoSEQ multiplex PCR; TCRdb lists only in-frame clones, some missing. The table has about 150,000 clones, roughly 80% seen once. CDR3 length equals 12 residues. Trimming stripped 4 bases from V and 8 bases from J, with 8 bases between. Germline V lookup: CDR1 WSHSY, CDR2 SAAADI. Sequencing was done on a sample of PBMCs. The clonotype originates from a man aged 18 to 29 in good health and CMV-seropositive. The chain links TRBV10-2 to TRBJ1-4; D unclear. In DNA, the CDR3 is TGCGCCAGCAGTGGGGGAGGGGAAAAACTGTTTTTT. Translated: CASSGGGEKLFF.